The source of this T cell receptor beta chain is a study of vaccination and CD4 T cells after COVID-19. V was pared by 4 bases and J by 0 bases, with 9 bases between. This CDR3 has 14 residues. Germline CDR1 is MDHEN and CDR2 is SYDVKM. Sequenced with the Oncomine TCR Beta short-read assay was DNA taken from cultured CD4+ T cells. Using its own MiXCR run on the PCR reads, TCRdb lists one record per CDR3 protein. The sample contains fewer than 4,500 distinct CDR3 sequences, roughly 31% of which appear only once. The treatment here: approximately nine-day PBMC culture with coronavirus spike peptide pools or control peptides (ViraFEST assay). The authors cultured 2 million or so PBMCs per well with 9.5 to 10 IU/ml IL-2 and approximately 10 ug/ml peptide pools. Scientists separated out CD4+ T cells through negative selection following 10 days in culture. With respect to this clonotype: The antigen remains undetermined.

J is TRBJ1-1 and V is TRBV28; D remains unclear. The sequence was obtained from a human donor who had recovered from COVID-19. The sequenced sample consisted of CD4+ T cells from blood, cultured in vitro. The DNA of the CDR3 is TGTGCCAGCAGTTCGTCCAGCATGAACACTGAAGCTTTCTTT. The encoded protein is CASSSSSMNTEAFF.